The next 25 T cell receptor beta chains were all read from a single sample in a study of CD8 T cells in ankylosing spondylitis. TCRdb re-called the 5' RACE reads with MiXCR, one entry per CDR3 protein. The table lists fewer than 350,000 distinct CDR3 sequences, roughly 10% of them singletons. Input material: blood, either unsorted or a sorted T cell fraction (not recorded which). The receptors originated from a female donor with ankylosing spondylitis or in good health (not recorded which).

CDR3 nucleotide sequence: TGTGCCAGCAGCTTAGGAGGATTTACTAATGAAAAACTGTTTTTT. It specifies CASSLGGFTNEKLFF. This sequence joins TRBV7-6 and TRBJ1-4, with D unresolved. This CDR3 spans 15 amino acids. Trimming took off 1 base at V and 2 bases at J, with 8 bases between the two ends. CDR1 is SGHVS and CDR2 is FNYEAQ in the germline V gene.

Ten or more counts support this clonotype. The chain employs TRBV7-3 and TRBJ2-2; D perhaps matches TRBD2 (5 bases). The CDR3 is made up of 14 amino acids. CDR1 SGHTA and CDR2 FQGTGA come from the germline V gene. The V end lost 2 bases, the J end lost 5 bases, and 9 bases lay between the germline ends. CDR3 coding DNA: TGTGCCAGCAGCTTATTCGGGGTGACCGGGGAGCTGTTTTTT. Translated: CASSLFGVTGELFF.

V is TRBV28 and J is TRBJ1-5; D is unclear. Germline CDR1 is MDHEN and CDR2 is SYDVKM. This CDR3 contains 15 residues. V dropped 5 bases and J dropped 5 bases, with 16 bases sitting between them. CDR3 residues: CASSQTGWGDQPQHF. CDR3 coding DNA: TGTGCCAGCAGTCAGACGGGGTGGGGAGATCAGCCCCAGCATTTT. The complete variable domain, with remaining parts taken from reference TRBV28 and TRBJ1-5, reads DVKVTQSSRYLVKRTGEKVFLECVQDMDHENMFWYRQDPGLGLRLIYFSYDVKMKEKGDIPEGYSVSREKKERFSLILESASTNQTSMYLCASSQTGWGDQPQHFGDGTRLSIL.

This clonotype was observed many times. V usage is TRBV5-1 and J usage is TRBJ2-7; 9 bases fit TRBD1. The CDR3 runs to 14 residues. J gave up 4 bases and V 2 bases, and 4 bases lay outside the gene matches. Per the germline V gene, CDR1 is SGHRS and CDR2 is YFSETQ. In nucleotides, the CDR3 is TGCGCCAGCAGCTTACAGGACAGGGGATACGAGCAGTACTTC. Translating it yields CASSLQDRGYEQYF. Full variable domain (rest looked up from reference TRBV5-1 and TRBJ2-7): KAGVTQTPRYLIKTRGQQVTLSCSPISGHRSVSWYQQTPGQGLQFLFEYFSETQRNKGNFPGRFSGRQFSNSRSEMNVSTLELGDSALYLCASSLQDRGYEQYFGPGTRLTVT.

This clonotype came up many times. V and J are TRBV10-3 and TRBJ2-3; D unresolved. CDR1 is ENHRY and CDR2 is SYGVKD in the germline V gene. The V and J ends lost 2 bases and 4 bases respectively, with 10 bases between them. The CDR3 runs to 14 residues. CDR3 sequence reads: CAISERLGADTQYF. CDR3 sequence (DNA): TGTGCCATCAGTGAGCGCTTGGGTGCAGATACGCAGTATTTT.

This clonotype was counted between two and nine times. The chain couples TRBV7-9 to TRBJ2-7; TRBD1 agrees at 8 bases. This CDR3 spans 15 amino acids. The germline V gene encodes CDR1 SEHNR and CDR2 FQNEAQ (reference sequence). V gave up 5 bases and J gave up 6 bases; unmatched junction bases: 12. The DNA of the CDR3 is TGTGCCAGCAGCCTGACGACAGGGGCCTATAGCGAGCAGTACTTC. It is translated as CASSLTTGAYSEQYF.

This clonotype came up many times. The chain combines TRBV25-1 with TRBJ2-7; no definite D call. Trimming took off 0 bases at V and 4 bases at J, with 1 base between the two ends. The V gene's germline CDR1 is MGHDK and CDR2 SYGVNS. The CDR3 length is 11 residues. The CDR3 sequence is CASSEYYEQYF. In DNA, the CDR3 is TGTGCCAGCAGTGAATATTACGAGCAGTACTTC.

This clonotype was counted at least ten times. The chain is built from TRBV5-1 and TRBJ2-1; 9 nucleotides align to TRBD2. The CDR3 loop spans 15 amino acids. The ends lost 3 bases at V and 5 bases at J; junction bases unmatched: 6. The germline CDR1 and CDR2 sequences are SGHRS and YFSETQ. The CDR3 spells CASSSTSGFNNEQFF. CDR3 DNA: TGCGCCAGCAGCTCGACTAGCGGATTCAACAATGAGCAGTTCTTC.

The chain carries TRBV13 and TRBJ2-1, with 12 bases aligning to TRBD2. The CDR3 runs to 15 residues. The germline CDR1 and CDR2 sequences are PRHDT and FYEKMQ (reference sequence). The V and J ends lost 5 bases and 5 bases, in that order; junction bases with no gene match: 4. CDR3 nucleotides: TGTGCCAGCAGCGCCAGACTAGCGGGAGACAATGAGCAGTTCTTC. Translated, it gives CASSARLAGDNEQFF.

There are many counts of this clonotype. This chain connects TRBV5-8 to TRBJ2-1; D could derive from TRBD1 or TRBD2 (5 bases each). Germline V gives CDR1 SGHTS, CDR2 YDEGEE. V lost 1 base and J 9 bases, leaving 11 bases between the germline ends. This CDR3 comprises 13 residues. The CDR3 DNA sequence: TGTGCCAGCAGCTTGACCAGGGCGGGTGAGCAGTTCTTC. Translated: CASSLTRAGEQFF.

This clonotype was observed many times. The chain couples TRBV5-1 to TRBJ2-3; D is unclear. The CDR3 loop spans 14 amino acids. Germline lookup yields CDR1 SGHRS and CDR2 YFSETQ. Trimming cost V 7 bases and J 0 bases, with 12 bases left between them. In DNA form, the CDR3 reads TGCGCCAGCTCCCAAGTGGAAAGCACAGATACGCAGTATTTT. Translating it yields CASSQVESTDTQYF.

This clonotype has ten or more counts. This rearrangement joins TRBV7-8 to TRBJ1-1; TRBD1 might be the D (6 bases). The V end was cut by 1 base, the J end by 1 base, with 10 bases between. Looked up from germline, CDR1 is SGHVS and CDR2 is FQNEAQ. The length of the CDR3 is 15 residues. The CDR3 DNA sequence: TGTGCCAGCAGCTTAGATGGGGGCGGGAACACTGAAGCTTTCTTT. Its translation is CASSLDGGGNTEAFF.

The sample holds many counts of this clonotype. The chain employs TRBV5-1 and TRBJ2-2; D ambiguous. The CDR3 has 13 amino acids. The germline gives CDR1 SGHRS, CDR2 YFSETQ. V dropped 0 bases and J dropped 7 bases, with 7 bases sitting between them. The CDR3 sequence: CASSLENYGELFF. In nucleotides, the CDR3 is TGCGCCAGCAGCTTGGAGAATTACGGGGAGCTGTTTTTT.

At least ten counts were recorded for this clonotype. The chain is built from TRBV29-1 and TRBJ2-3; D is uncertain. Trimming removed 0 bases from V and 5 bases from J, with 18 bases in between. Germline-derived CDR1 and CDR2 are SQVTM and ANQGSEA. CDR3 length: 16 residues. For the CDR3, the DNA is TGCAGCGTTGAAGACCTGAGGTGGCAGGCGGTAGATACGCAGTATTTT. Translation gives CSVEDLRWQAVDTQYF.

This clonotype was seen only a few times. The rearrangement joins TRBV4-1 to TRBJ1-4, with TRBD1 as a possible D gene (6 bases). CDR1 is MGHRA, CDR2 YSYEKL, per germline. The CDR3 runs 15 residues. V was pared by 0 bases and J by 7 bases, with 12 bases between. Here the CDR3 reads CASSQDGGRVEKLFF. The CDR3 DNA sequence: TGCGCCAGCAGCCAAGATGGGGGGCGCGTTGAAAAACTGTTTTTT.

This clonotype was picked up many times. The CDR3 loop is CASSPGTGGFQPQHF. Here the CDR3 DNA reads TGTGCCAGCAGCCCCGGGACAGGGGGCTTTCAGCCCCAGCATTTT. The chain recombines TRBV7-2 with TRBJ1-5, with 12 bases aligning to TRBD1. Germline values: CDR1 SGHTA, CDR2 FQGNSA. The CDR3 spans 15 residues. Unmatched junction bases numbered 5, after V lost 5 bases and J lost 6 bases.

Ten or more counts support this clonotype. The chain joins TRBV10-3 to TRBJ2-3, with TRBD1 identical over 11 bases. Trimming cost V 7 bases and J 5 bases; bases outside gene matches: 11. Germline CDR1 is ENHRY and CDR2 is SYGVKD. The CDR3 runs to 16 residues. The CDR3 region is CAINRGSGTGGDTQYF. The CDR3 region has the DNA TGTGCCATCAATCGCGGATCCGGGACAGGGGGAGATACGCAGTATTTT.

Comments on this clonotype: A much larger clone lies a single base off, so this may be a read error. The chain employs TRBV11-2 and TRBJ2-4; possibly TRBD2 for D (5 bases). Germline V gene sequence: CDR1 SGHAT, CDR2 FQNNGV. The CDR3 runs 15 residues. The ends were cut back, 5 bases at V and 2 bases at J, with 13 bases in the middle. DNA of the CDR3: TGTGCCAGCAGCGCGGGCCGGTTATCCAAAAACATTCAGTACTTC. Residues: CASSAGRLSKNIQYF.

In its sample, this clonotype was seen a few times. The V and J genes are TRBV15 and TRBJ2-5; D call uncertain. Germline V CDR1 and CDR2: LNHNV, YYDKDF (reference sequence). V was trimmed by 4 bases and J by 9 bases, leaving 12 bases between them. The CDR3 is 12 residues long. The CDR3 loop is CATSKAHRAQYF. In DNA form, the CDR3 reads TGTGCCACCAGCAAAGCCCACCGGGCCCAGTACTTC. The full variable domain, completed using reference TRBV15 and TRBJ2-5, is DAMVIQNPRYQVTQFGKPVTLSCSQTLNHNVMYWYQQKSSQAPKLLFHYYDKDFNNEADTPDNFQSRRPNTSFCFLDIRSPGLGDTAMYLCATSKAHRAQYFGPGTRLLVL.

This clonotype was seen many times. The genes are TRBV5-4 and TRBJ1-3; D is ambiguous. The CDR3 sequence is 12 residues long. CDR1 and CDR2 (germline): SGHNT, YYREEE (reference sequence). Trimming left V 4 bases short and J 4 bases short, with 6 bases between. Here the CDR3 DNA reads TGTGCCAGCAGCATGACAGGAAACACCATATATTTT. This codes for CASSMTGNTIYF. The full variable domain, in which reference TRBV5-4 and TRBJ1-3 provide the parts outside the CDR3, is ETGVTQSPTHLIKTRGQQVTLRCSSQSGHNTVSWYQQALGQGPQFIFQYYREEENGRGNFPPRFSGLQFPNYSSELNVNALELDDSALYLCASSMTGNTIYFGEGSWLTVV.

In this sample, this clonotype turned up many times. The chain combines TRBV5-6 with TRBJ2-3; 10 nucleotides match TRBD1. V lost 0 bases, J lost 6 bases, and 19 bases stayed unmatched. This CDR3 has 20 residues. Looked up from germline, CDR1 is SGHDT and CDR2 is YYEEEE. The CDR3 nucleotides read TGTGCCAGCAGCTTGGGACCGGGACAGGGGTACTTTGAGGTACGGGATACGCAGTATTTT. This sequence encodes CASSLGPGQGYFEVRDTQYF.

This clonotype came up many times. This chain joins TRBV6-5 and TRBJ1-2; 12 bases line up with TRBD1. The CDR3 is 16 amino acids. J gave up 2 bases and V 2 bases, and 3 bases lay outside the gene matches. Germline lookup yields CDR1 MNHEY and CDR2 SVGAGI. DNA of the CDR3: TGTGCCAGCAGTTACACGGGACAGGGGGCGAACTATGGCTACACCTTC. Translation gives CASSYTGQGANYGYTF.

This clonotype has ten or more counts. The chain is built from TRBV5-1 and TRBJ2-3; D may be TRBD1 or TRBD2 (6 bases each). Trimming removed 0 bases at V and 5 bases at J, with 10 bases between. The germline V gene encodes CDR1 SGHRS and CDR2 YFSETQ. The CDR3 totals 14 residues. This CDR3 reads CASSLAGAQDTQYF. CDR3 sequence (DNA): TGCGCCAGCAGCTTGGCGGGGGCGCAAGATACGCAGTATTTT. Together with reference TRBV5-1 and TRBJ2-3, the CDR3 gives the full variable domain: KAGVTQTPRYLIKTRGQQVTLSCSPISGHRSVSWYQQTPGQGLQFLFEYFSETQRNKGNFPGRFSGRQFSNSRSEMNVSTLELGDSALYLCASSLAGAQDTQYFGPGTRLTVL.

As concerns this clonotype: One junction end disagrees with the germline gene, perhaps due to a read error. The chain carries TRBV25-1 and TRBJ1-2; D is undetermined. Germline V gene sequence: CDR1 MGHDK, CDR2 SYGVNS. The CDR3 covers 13 residues. The CDR3 protein is CASSRLHGYGDTF. The CDR3 DNA sequence: TGTGCCAGCAGCCGGCTCCACGGCTATGGCGACACCTTC.

This chain links TRBV28 with TRBJ2-3; possible D gene TRBD2, 6 bases. Germline CDR1 MDHEN, CDR2 SYDVKM. The V end lost 4 bases, the J end lost 3 bases, and 11 bases lay between the germline ends. The CDR3 is made up of 14 amino acids. The CDR3 DNA reads as TGTGCCAGCAGTTCCTGGCTAGCGACAGATACGCAGTATTTT. Protein product: CASSSWLATDTQYF.